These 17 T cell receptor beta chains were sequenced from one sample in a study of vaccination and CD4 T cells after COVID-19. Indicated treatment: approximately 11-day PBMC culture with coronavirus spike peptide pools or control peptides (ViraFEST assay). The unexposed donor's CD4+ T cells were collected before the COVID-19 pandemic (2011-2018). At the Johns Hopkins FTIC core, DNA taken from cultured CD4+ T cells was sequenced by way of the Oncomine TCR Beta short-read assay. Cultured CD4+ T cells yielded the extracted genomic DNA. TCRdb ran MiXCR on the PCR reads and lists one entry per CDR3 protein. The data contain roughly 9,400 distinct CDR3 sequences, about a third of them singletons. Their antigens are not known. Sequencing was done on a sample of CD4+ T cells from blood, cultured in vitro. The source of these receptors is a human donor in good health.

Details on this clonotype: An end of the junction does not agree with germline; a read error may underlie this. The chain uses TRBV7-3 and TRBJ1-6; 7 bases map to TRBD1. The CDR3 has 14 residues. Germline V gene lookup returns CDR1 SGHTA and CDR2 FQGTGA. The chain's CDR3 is CASSLTGSDSPPHF. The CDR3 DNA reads TGTGCCAGCAGCTTGACAGGGTCCGATTCACCCCCCCACTTT.

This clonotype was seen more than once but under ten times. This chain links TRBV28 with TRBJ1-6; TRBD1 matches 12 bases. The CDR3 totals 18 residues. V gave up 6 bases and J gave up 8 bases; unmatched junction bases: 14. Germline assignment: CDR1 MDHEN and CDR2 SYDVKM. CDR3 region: CASRSGQGALGGHSPLHF. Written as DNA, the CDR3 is TGTGCCAGCAGGTCGGGACAGGGGGCCCTGGGGGGCCATTCACCCCTCCACTTT.

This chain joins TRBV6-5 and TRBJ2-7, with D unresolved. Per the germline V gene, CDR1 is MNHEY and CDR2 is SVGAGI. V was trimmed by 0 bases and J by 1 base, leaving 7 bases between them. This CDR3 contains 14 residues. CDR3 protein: CASSYSKVSYEQYF. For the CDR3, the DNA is TGTGCCAGCAGTTACTCGAAGGTTTCCTACGAGCAGTACTTC.

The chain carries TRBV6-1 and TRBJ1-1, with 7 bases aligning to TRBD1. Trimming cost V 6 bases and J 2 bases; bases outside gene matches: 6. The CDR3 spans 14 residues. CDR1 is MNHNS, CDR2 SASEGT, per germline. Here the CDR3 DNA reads TGTGCCAGCAGAACAGACAGGGACAACACTGAAGCTTTCTTT. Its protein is CASRTDRDNTEAFF.

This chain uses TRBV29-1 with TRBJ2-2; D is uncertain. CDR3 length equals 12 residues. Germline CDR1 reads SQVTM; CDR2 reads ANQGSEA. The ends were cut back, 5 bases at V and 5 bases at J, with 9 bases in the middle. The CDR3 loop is CSVLPNTGELFF. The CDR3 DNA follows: TGCAGCGTTCTGCCCAATACCGGGGAGCTGTTTTTT.

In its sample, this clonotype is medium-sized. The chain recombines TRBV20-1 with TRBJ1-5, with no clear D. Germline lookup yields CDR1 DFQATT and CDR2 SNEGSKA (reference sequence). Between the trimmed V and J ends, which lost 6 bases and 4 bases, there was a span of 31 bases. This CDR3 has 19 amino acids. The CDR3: CSAPPMREGVRLENQPQHF. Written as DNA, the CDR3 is TGCAGTGCCCCCCCGATGCGCGAGGGTGTGAGGTTGGAAAATCAGCCCCAGCATTTT.

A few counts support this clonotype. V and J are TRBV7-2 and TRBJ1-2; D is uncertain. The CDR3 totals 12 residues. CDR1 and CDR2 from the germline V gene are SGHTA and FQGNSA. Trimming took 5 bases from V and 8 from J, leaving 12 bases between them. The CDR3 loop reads CASSPSLEGYTF. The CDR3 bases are TGTGCCAGCAGCCCTTCTTTGGAGGGCTACACCTTC.

The chain's CDR3 is CASSDSQDYNEQFF. As DNA, the CDR3 is TGTGCCAGCAGTGACTCGCAGGATTACAATGAGCAGTTCTTC. The chain employs TRBV6-4 and TRBJ2-1; no clear D. This CDR3 comprises 14 residues. V lost 0 bases to trimming and J lost 4 bases, with 7 bases between them. Germline-derived CDR1 and CDR2 are MRHNA and SNTAGT.

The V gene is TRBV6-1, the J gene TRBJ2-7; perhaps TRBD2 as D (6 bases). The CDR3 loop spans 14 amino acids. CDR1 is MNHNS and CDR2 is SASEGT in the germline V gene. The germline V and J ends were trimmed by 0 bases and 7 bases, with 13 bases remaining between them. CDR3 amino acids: CASSEASGVGEQYF. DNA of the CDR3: TGTGCCAGCAGTGAAGCGTCGGGGGTGGGGGAGCAGTACTTC.

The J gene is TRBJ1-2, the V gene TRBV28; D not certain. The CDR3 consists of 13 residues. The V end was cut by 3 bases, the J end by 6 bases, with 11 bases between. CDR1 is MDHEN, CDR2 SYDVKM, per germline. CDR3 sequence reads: CASSFNGGDGYTF. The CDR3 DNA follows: TGTGCCAGCAGTTTCAATGGCGGTGATGGCTACACCTTC.

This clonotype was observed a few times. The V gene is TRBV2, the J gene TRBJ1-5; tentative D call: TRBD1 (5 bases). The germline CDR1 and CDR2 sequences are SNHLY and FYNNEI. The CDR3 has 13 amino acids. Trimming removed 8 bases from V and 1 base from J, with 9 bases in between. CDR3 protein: CASLRDSNQPQHF. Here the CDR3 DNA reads TGTGCCAGCCTCCGGGACAGCAATCAGCCCCAGCATTTT.

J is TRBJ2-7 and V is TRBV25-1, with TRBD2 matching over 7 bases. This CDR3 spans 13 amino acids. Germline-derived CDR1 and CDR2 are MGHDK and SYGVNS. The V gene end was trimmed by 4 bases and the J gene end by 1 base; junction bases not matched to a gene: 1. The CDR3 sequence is CASSGGSSYEQYF. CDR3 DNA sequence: TGTGCCAGCAGTGGCGGGAGTTCCTACGAGCAGTACTTC.

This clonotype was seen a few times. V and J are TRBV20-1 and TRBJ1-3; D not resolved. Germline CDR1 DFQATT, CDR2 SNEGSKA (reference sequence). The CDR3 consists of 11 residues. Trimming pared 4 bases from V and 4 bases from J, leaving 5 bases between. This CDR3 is CSAMRGNTIYF. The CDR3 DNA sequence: TGCAGTGCTATGAGGGGAAACACCATATATTTT.

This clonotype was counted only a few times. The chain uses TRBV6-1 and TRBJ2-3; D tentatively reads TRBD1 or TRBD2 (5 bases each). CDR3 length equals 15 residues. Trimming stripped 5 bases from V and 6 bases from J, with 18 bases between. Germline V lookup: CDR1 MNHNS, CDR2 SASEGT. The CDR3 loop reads CASSLSGIWGDTQYF. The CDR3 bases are TGTGCCAGCAGTCTCTCCGGGATATGGGGGGATACGCAGTATTTT.

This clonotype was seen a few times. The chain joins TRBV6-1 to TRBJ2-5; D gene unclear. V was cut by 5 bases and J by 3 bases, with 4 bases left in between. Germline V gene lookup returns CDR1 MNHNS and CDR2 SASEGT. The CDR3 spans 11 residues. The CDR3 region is CASSPKETQYF. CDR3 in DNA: TGTGCCAGCAGTCCTAAAGAGACCCAGTACTTC.

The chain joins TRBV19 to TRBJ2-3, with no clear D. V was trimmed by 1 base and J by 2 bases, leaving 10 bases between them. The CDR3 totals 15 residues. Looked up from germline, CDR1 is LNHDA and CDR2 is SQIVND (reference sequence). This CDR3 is CASSIGAATTDTQYF. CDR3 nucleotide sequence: TGTGCCAGTAGTATAGGCGCCGCTACCACAGATACGCAGTATTTT. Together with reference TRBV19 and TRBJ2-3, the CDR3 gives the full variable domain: DGGITQSPKYLFRKEGQNVTLSCEQNLNHDAMYWYRQDPGQGLRLIYYSQIVNDFQKGDIAEGYSVSREKKESFPLTVTSAQKNPTAFYLCASSIGAATTDTQYFGPGTRLTVL.

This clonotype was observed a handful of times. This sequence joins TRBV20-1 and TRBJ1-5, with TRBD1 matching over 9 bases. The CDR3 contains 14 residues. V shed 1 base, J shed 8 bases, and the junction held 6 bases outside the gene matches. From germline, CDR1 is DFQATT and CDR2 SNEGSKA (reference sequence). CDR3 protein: CSARGQDRGEPQHF. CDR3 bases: TGCAGTGCTAGAGGACAGGACAGGGGTGAGCCCCAGCATTTT.